These 16 T cell receptor beta chains originate from one sample sequenced in a study of T cell responses to AZD1222 COVID-19 vaccine. Profiled with immunoSEQ multiplex PCR; TCRdb holds only in-frame clones, not every one. This table has some 280,000 clones, 90% to 95% appearing once. The sequences come from peripheral blood, collected 28 days after the second AZD1222 dose. The receptors come from an adult who received the AZD1222 COVID-19 vaccine.

J is TRBJ2-1 and V is TRBV18; TRBD2 matches at 14 bases. The CDR3 runs to 15 residues. Germline V gene data show CDR1 as KGHSH and CDR2 as LQKENI. V shed 3 bases, J shed 13 bases, and the junction held 8 bases outside the gene matches. In DNA form, the CDR3 reads TGTGCCAGCTCACCGGGACTAGCGGGAGACTTAACCCAGTTCTTC. Translation: CASSPGLAGDLTQFF. Filled out from reference TRBV18 and TRBJ2-1, the complete variable domain reads NAGVMQNPRHLVRRRGQEARLRCSPMKGHSHVYWYRQLPEEGLKFMVYLQKENIIDESGMPKERFSAEFPKEGPSILRIQQVVRGDSAAYFCASSPGLAGDLTQFFGPGTRLTVL.

The V and J genes are TRBV28 and TRBJ1-6; D may be TRBD1 (6 bases). This CDR3 is 17 amino acids long. Germline V gene lookup returns CDR1 MDHEN and CDR2 SYDVKM. With 4 bases removed from V and 8 bases from J, the gap between germline ends came to 21 bases. The CDR3 coding sequence is TGTGCCAGCAGTTCTACGGGGGGCGATCGGATTTATTCACCCCTCCACTTT. Amino acid sequence: CASSSTGGDRIYSPLHF.

This clone was counted a single time. The rearrangement joins TRBV5-1 to TRBJ2-1; possibly TRBD1 for D (6 bases). The CDR3 runs 16 residues. Trimming took off 4 bases at V and 4 bases at J, with 18 bases between the two ends. Per germline, CDR1 SGHRS and CDR2 YFSETQ. The CDR3 sequence is CASSQRQASVYNEQFF. The CDR3 bases are TGCGCCAGCAGCCAGAGACAGGCAAGTGTTTACAATGAGCAGTTCTTC. The variable domain in full, with the rest retrieved from reference TRBV5-1 and TRBJ2-1, is KAGVTQTPRYLIKTRGQQVTLSCSPISGHRSVSWYQQTPGQGLQFLFEYFSETQRNKGNFPGRFSGRQFSNSRSEMNVSTLELGDSALYLCASSQRQASVYNEQFFGPGTRLTVL.

This clone came up once. This rearrangement joins TRBV27 to TRBJ2-6; D not resolved. The CDR3 is 12 amino acids. Trimming cost V 6 bases and J 1 base, with 1 base left between them. Germline CDR1 is MNHEY and CDR2 is SMNVEV (reference sequence). The CDR3 protein is CASRSGANVLTF. CDR3 DNA: TGTGCCAGCAGGTCTGGGGCCAACGTCCTGACTTTC.

The chain combines TRBV7-8 with TRBJ2-1, with a weak D call TRBD2 (5 bases). Germline V gene sequence: CDR1 SGHVS, CDR2 FQNEAQ. Trimming removed 2 bases from V and 8 bases from J, with 19 bases in between. The CDR3 contains 16 residues. The CDR3 region is CASSLFRLANKDEQFF. CDR3 bases: TGTGCCAGCAGCTTATTTAGGCTAGCTAATAAGGATGAGCAGTTCTTC.

The V gene is TRBV5-1, the J gene TRBJ1-1; possible D gene TRBD1, 5 bases. The V gene lost 1 base and the J gene lost 7 bases, with 14 bases spanning the gap. Germline V gene data show CDR1 as SGHRS and CDR2 as YFSETQ. The CDR3 runs 14 residues. CDR3 nucleotide sequence: TGCGCCAGCAGCTTGATAGGGGATCGGGATGAAGCTTTCTTT. It translates to CASSLIGDRDEAFF.

J is TRBJ1-6 and V is TRBV10-2; 7 bases fit TRBD1. Losses at the gene ends were 6 bases for V and 6 bases for J; bases not matched to a gene: 5. Germline assignment: CDR1 WSHSY and CDR2 SAAADI. This CDR3 has 14 amino acids. CDR3 bases: TGCGCCAGCAGATTACAGGGGAGTAATTCACCCCTCCACTTT. Its translation: CASRLQGSNSPLHF.

On this clone: Other DNA sequences of this sample code for an identical CDR3. The chain recombines TRBV2 with TRBJ2-7, with TRBD1 identical over 7 bases. Germline V gene lookup returns CDR1 SNHLY and CDR2 FYNNEI. The V segment lost 6 bases and the J segment 4 bases; nucleotides outside the gene matches: 3. The CDR3 loop spans 12 amino acids. CDR3 protein: CASSLTGYEQYF. The CDR3, as DNA: TGTGCCAGCAGCTTGACAGGGTACGAGCAGTACTTC. The full variable domain, completed using reference TRBV2 and TRBJ2-7, is EPEVTQTPSHQVTQMGQEVILRCVPISNHLYFYWYRQILGQKVEFLVSFYNNEISEKSEIFDDQFSVERPDGSNFTLKIRSTKLEDSAMYFCASSLTGYEQYFGPGTRLTVT.

V usage is TRBV2 and J usage is TRBJ1-1; weak D call: TRBD1 (6 bases). V lost 6 bases to trimming and J lost 1 base, with 9 bases between them. CDR3 size: 13 residues. Germline V gene sequence: CDR1 SNHLY, CDR2 FYNNEI. The CDR3 DNA is TGTGCCAGCAGGAGGACAGAGAACACTGAAGCTTTCTTT. Its protein product is CASRRTENTEAFF.

J is TRBJ2-7 and V is TRBV3-1 (or the pseudogene TRBV3-2); 10 bases map to TRBD1. There are 15 residues in the CDR3. CDR1 LGHDT and CDR2 YNNKEL come from the germline V gene (reference sequence). Trimming cost V 1 base and J 3 bases; bases outside gene matches: 3. CDR3 coding DNA: TGTGCCAGCAGCCAAGGGGGACAGGGGCTCTACGAGCAGTACTTC. It is translated as CASSQGGQGLYEQYF.

This clone was seen a single time. The CDR3 DNA sequence: TGTGCCAGCTTCCGGGGGCTGGACGAGCAGTACTTC. Its translation is CASFRGLDEQYF. J is TRBJ2-7 and V is TRBV28; D tentatively fits TRBD1 or TRBD2 (6 bases each). Trimming removed 8 bases at V and 5 bases at J, with 13 bases between. This CDR3 is built from 12 residues. Germline CDR1 is MDHEN and CDR2 is SYDVKM.

This chain uses TRBV19 with TRBJ1-5, with 8 bases that match TRBD1. V dropped 4 bases and J dropped 6; count of bases not matched to a gene: 5. CDR3 length equals 14 residues. Germline-derived CDR1 and CDR2 are LNHDA and SQIVND (reference sequence). The CDR3 sequence is CASSNQGAGQPQHF. The DNA for the CDR3 is TGTGCCAGTAGTAACCAGGGGGCTGGTCAGCCCCAGCATTTT.

The genes are TRBV10-3 and TRBJ1-1; D might be TRBD1 (5 bases). V was shortened by 3 bases and J by 1 base, with 12 bases between the two germline ends. This CDR3 has 15 residues. Germline values: CDR1 ENHRY, CDR2 SYGVKD. CDR3 region: CAISDAGHSNTEAFF. The CDR3, as DNA: TGTGCCATCAGTGATGCAGGACACTCGAACACTGAAGCTTTCTTT.

This clone was detected once. The rearrangement links TRBV28 to TRBJ2-2; weak D call: TRBD2 (6 bases). Trimming took 7 bases from V and 5 from J, leaving 20 bases between them. Per the germline V gene, CDR1 is MDHEN and CDR2 is SYDVKM. The CDR3 has 16 residues. CDR3 in amino acids: CASTPPARGGTGELFF. The CDR3 DNA reads TGTGCCAGCACCCCCCCGGCAAGGGGAGGAACCGGGGAGCTGTTTTTT.

Only one count was recorded for this clone. The chain links TRBV27 to TRBJ2-1; the match to TRBD1 covers 9 bases. With 7 bases clipped from V and 5 bases from J, the junction kept 9 bases outside the gene matches. The CDR3 has 15 residues. Per germline, CDR1 MNHEY and CDR2 SMNVEV (reference sequence). CDR3: CASTMDRGGNNEQFF. CDR3 in DNA: TGTGCCAGCACCATGGACAGGGGCGGCAACAATGAGCAGTTCTTC.

V usage is TRBV5-1 and J usage is TRBJ2-7; D ambiguous. CDR1 is SGHRS and CDR2 is YFSETQ in the germline V gene. This CDR3 has 13 residues. Trimming took off 0 bases at V and 3 bases at J, with 7 bases between the two ends. The CDR3 nucleotides are TGCGCCAGCAGCTTGGAGGCGAACTACGAGCAGTACTTC. Protein sequence: CASSLEANYEQYF.